This TCR beta chain was sequenced during a study of blood T cell repertoires in COVID-19. At the level of the study: PBMCs, B-cell-depleted T cells, or T cells provided the cDNA or gDNA that made up the material.

This CDR3 contains 16 residues. Per the germline V gene, CDR1 is GTSNPN and CDR2 is SVGIG (reference sequence). After removal of 5 bases from V and 5 bases from J, the junction contained 14 bases not matched to a gene. The repertoire was sequenced with immunoSEQ multiplex PCR; TCRdb's copy has only in-frame clones and lacks some. The data show hundreds of thousands of clones, 85% seen once. Sequenced sample: peripheral blood. The clonotype comes from a human donor in a cohort sampled during active COVID-19. The genes are TRBV30 and TRBJ2-2; 7 positions agree with TRBD2. The CDR3 spells CAWSPLTSELTGELFF. CDR3 DNA sequence: TGTGCCTGGTCGCCCTTAACTAGCGAGTTAACCGGGGAGCTGTTTTTT.